This T cell receptor (beta chain) comes out of a study of technical replicates of blood from a handful of donors. Assay used: immunoSEQ multiplex PCR; TCRdb lists only in-frame clones, some missing. The sample records fewer than 60,000 clones, roughly 90% being singletons. The sequence came from a human donor in good health. Some clones in this sample may be carry-over from other donors' samples. Sequencing was performed on PBMCs.

The CDR3 here is CAISAQRGTSVTDTQYF. Here the CDR3 DNA reads TGTGCCATCAGTGCTCAACGGGGGACTAGCGTGACAGATACGCAGTATTTT. This chain uses TRBV10-3 with TRBJ2-3; 10 bases are a match to TRBD2. The V and J ends lost 4 bases and 3 bases, in that order; junction bases with no gene match: 10. The germline gives CDR1 ENHRY, CDR2 SYGVKD. CDR3 size: 17 residues.